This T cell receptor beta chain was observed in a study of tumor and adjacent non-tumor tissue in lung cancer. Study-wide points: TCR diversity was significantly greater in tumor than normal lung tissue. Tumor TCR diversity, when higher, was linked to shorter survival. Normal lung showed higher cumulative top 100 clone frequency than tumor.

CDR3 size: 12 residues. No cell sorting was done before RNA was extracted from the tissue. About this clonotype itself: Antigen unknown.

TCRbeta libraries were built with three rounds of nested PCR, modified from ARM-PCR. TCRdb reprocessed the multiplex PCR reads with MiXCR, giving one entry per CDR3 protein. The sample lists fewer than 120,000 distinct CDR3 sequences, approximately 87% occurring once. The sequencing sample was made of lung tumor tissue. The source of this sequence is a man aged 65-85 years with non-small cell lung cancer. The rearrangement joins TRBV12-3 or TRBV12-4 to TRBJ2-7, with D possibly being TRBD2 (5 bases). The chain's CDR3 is CFSSRGQHEQYF. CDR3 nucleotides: TGTTTCAGCAGCCGAGGGCAGCACGAGCAGTACTTC.